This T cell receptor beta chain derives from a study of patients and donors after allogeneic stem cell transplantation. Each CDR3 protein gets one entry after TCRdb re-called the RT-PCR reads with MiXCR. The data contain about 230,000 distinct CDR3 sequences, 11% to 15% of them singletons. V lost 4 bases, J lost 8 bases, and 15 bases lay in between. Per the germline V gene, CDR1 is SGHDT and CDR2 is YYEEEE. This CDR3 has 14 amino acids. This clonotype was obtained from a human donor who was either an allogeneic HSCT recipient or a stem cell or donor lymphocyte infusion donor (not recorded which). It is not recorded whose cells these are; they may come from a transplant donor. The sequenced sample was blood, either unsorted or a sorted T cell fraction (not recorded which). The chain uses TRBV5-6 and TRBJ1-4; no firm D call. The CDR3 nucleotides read TGTGCCAGCAGCCCCCGAGGACGGGTGGAAAAACTGTTTTTT. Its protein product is CASSPRGRVEKLFF.